A single sample gave rise to the 8 T cell receptor beta chains below, sequenced in a study of shared clonotypes between healthy human individuals. Sequencing used immunoSEQ multiplex PCR; TCRdb keeps in-frame clones, though not all of them. Of 2 million to 2.5 million clones in the sample, less than 95% were seen once. Positive CCR7 selection of CD45RO-negative cells yielded the naive CD8 cells, and terminally differentiated effector memory CD45RA+ cells were excluded. Sequences were obtained from naive CD8+ T cells sorted from blood. Source of these receptors: a young man in good health.

The rearrangement uses TRBV29-1 and TRBJ1-1; a weak D match, TRBD1 (5 bases). Germline-derived CDR1 and CDR2 are SQVTM and ANQGSEA. The CDR3 runs to 14 residues. The V and J ends lost 3 bases and 1 base respectively, with 12 bases between them. The DNA for the CDR3 is TGCAGCGTTGATTGGGACGCCGAGAACACTGAAGCTTTCTTT. Translated, it gives CSVDWDAENTEAFF.

This chain uses TRBV6-8 with TRBJ1-5, with D perhaps matching TRBD1 (5 bases). CDR1 MNHGY and CDR2 SAAAGT come from the germline V gene. Trimming left V 6 bases short and J 2 bases short, with 17 bases between. CDR3 length: 16 residues. Here the CDR3 DNA reads TGTGCCAGCAGCCTCGCCAGGGTAACGGGCAATCAGCCCCAGCATTTT. As protein: CASSLARVTGNQPQHF.

This chain uses TRBV5-6 with TRBJ2-2; 10 bases agree with TRBD1. The CDR3 is 17 residues long. J gave up 5 bases and V 3 bases, and 10 bases lay outside the gene matches. Germline CDR1 reads SGHDT; CDR2 reads YYEEEE. The chain's CDR3 is CASSWPFDRGQTGELFF. The CDR3 DNA reads TGTGCCAGCAGCTGGCCATTCGACAGGGGGCAAACCGGGGAGCTGTTTTTT.

The chain employs TRBV5-4 and TRBJ2-1; 8 bases are shared with TRBD1. V lost 6 bases, J lost 4 bases, and 9 bases stayed unmatched. The germline CDR1 and CDR2 sequences are SGHNT and YYREEE (reference sequence). The CDR3 spans 15 residues. The CDR3 coding sequence is TGTGCCAGCAACCGGCGACAGGGGACATACAATGAGCAGTTCTTC. The encoded protein is CASNRRQGTYNEQFF.

The chain joins TRBV6-6 to TRBJ2-5; 8 bases are a match to TRBD2. Germline-derived CDR1 and CDR2 are MNHNY and SVGAGI (reference sequence). The CDR3 contains 12 residues. The junction had 2 bases not matched to a gene; V was cut back by 6 bases and J by 5 bases. DNA for the CDR3: TGTGCCAGCAGCTGGACTAGCGAGACCCAGTACTTC. Its translation is CASSWTSETQYF.

The chain combines TRBV27 with TRBJ2-1, with 7 bases fitting TRBD1. CDR1 MNHEY and CDR2 SMNVEV come from the germline V gene (reference sequence). Trimming took 6 bases from V and 3 from J; bases not matched to a gene: 8. CDR3 length: 15 amino acids. The CDR3 DNA sequence: TGTGCCAGCAGGCAGGGGGACACCAACTACAATGAGCAGTTCTTC. It codes for CASRQGDTNYNEQFF.

The table lists this clone with a count of one. The chain recombines TRBV4-1 with TRBJ2-3; the match to TRBD2 covers 9 bases. CDR1 and CDR2 (germline): MGHRA, YSYEKL. CDR3 length: 16 amino acids. After removal of 4 bases from V and 3 bases from J, the junction contained 8 bases not matched to a gene. Written as DNA, the CDR3 is TGCGCCAGCAGCCCCTTGGCGGGAGGGGATACAGATACGCAGTATTTT. Amino acids: CASSPLAGGDTDTQYF.

In its sample, this clone was seen a few times. A junction boundary mismatches the germline segment, possibly from a read error. The chain carries TRBV6-1 and TRBJ1-2, with 8 bases identical to TRBD1. Germline lookup yields CDR1 MNHNS and CDR2 SASEGT. The CDR3 is made up of 13 amino acids. In DNA form, the CDR3 reads TGTGCCAGCAGTGAAGGAGGACAGGGCCTCCTGAACTTC. Encoded protein: CASSEGGQGLLNF.